The 30 T cell receptor beta chains below were found in one sample sequenced in a study of T cell responses to AZD1222 COVID-19 vaccine. Assay: immunoSEQ multiplex PCR; the TCRdb copy retains only in-frame clones and omits some. The data contain some 94,000 clones, around 90% of them seen just once; the ten biggest clones take up around 2.7%. Sequences were derived from peripheral blood, sampled on day 0 of AZD1222 vaccination. Receptor source: an adult in good health.

The chain has TRBV20-1 and TRBJ1-5; the D is unclear. CDR3 size: 14 residues. CDR1 and CDR2 (germline): DFQATT, SNEGSKA (reference sequence). V lost 3 bases and J 4 bases, leaving 13 bases between the germline ends. In DNA, the CDR3 is TGCAGTGCTAGTCGGTGGGGTCCTAATCAGCCCCAGCATTTT. As protein: CSASRWGPNQPQHF.

For this clone: Other DNA sequences in this sample translate to the same CDR3. This sequence joins TRBV12-3 or TRBV12-4 and TRBJ2-1; the D is unclear. With 1 base removed from V and 10 bases from J, the gap between germline ends came to 8 bases. This CDR3 is built from 12 residues. CDR3 in amino acids: CASSLGAGEQFF. DNA for the CDR3: TGTGCCAGCAGTTTAGGGGCCGGAGAGCAGTTCTTC.

The chain has TRBV9 and TRBJ1-1; D gene uncertain. This CDR3 has 15 amino acids. Trimming took 4 bases from V and 0 from J, leaving 13 bases between them. The germline gives CDR1 SGDLS, CDR2 YYNGEE. CDR3 sequence: CASSPEGKLNTEAFF. The CDR3, as DNA: TGTGCCAGCAGCCCCGAAGGGAAACTGAACACTGAAGCTTTCTTT.

The chain has TRBV10-3 and TRBJ1-1, with D possibly TRBD1 on 5 matching bases. Trimming removed 7 bases from V and 6 bases from J, with 12 bases in between. CDR1 is ENHRY and CDR2 is SYGVKD in the germline V gene. The CDR3 runs 12 residues. Written as DNA, the CDR3 is TGTGCCATCAAAGGGGCAGCCCCTGAAGCTTTCTTT. This gives the protein CAIKGAAPEAFF.

This chain uses TRBV11-2 with TRBJ2-5, with D possibly matching TRBD2 (6 bases). Germline V gene lookup returns CDR1 SGHAT and CDR2 FQNNGV. Trimming removed 6 bases from V and 0 bases from J, with 14 bases in between. CDR3 size: 15 residues. For the CDR3, the DNA is TGTGCCAGCAGACGCTGGGGGGAGAACCAAGAGACCCAGTACTTC. This sequence encodes CASRRWGENQETQYF.

The chain is built from TRBV11-2 and TRBJ2-1; 7 nucleotides agree with TRBD2. V trimming: 1 base; J trimming: 9 bases; junction bases outside the gene matches: 18. The germline CDR1 and CDR2 sequences are SGHAT and FQNNGV. CDR3 length: 18 residues. CDR3 sequence (DNA): TGTGCCAGCAGCTTAGGTTGGGCTAGCGGTTTCTCACTTGGTGAGCAGTTCTTC. Translation: CASSLGWASGFSLGEQFF.

The rearrangement joins TRBV6-5 to TRBJ1-1, with D perhaps matching TRBD1 (5 bases). The germline gives CDR1 MNHEY, CDR2 SVGAGI. The CDR3 loop spans 15 amino acids. The V end was cut by 6 bases, the J end by 1 base, with 15 bases between. The DNA of the CDR3 is TGTGCCAGCAGCGACGGATGGGGCGAGAACACTGAAGCTTTCTTT. Protein: CASSDGWGENTEAFF.

This chain uses TRBV7-9 with TRBJ2-1; no reliable D call. Per the germline V gene, CDR1 is SEHNR and CDR2 is FQNEAQ (reference sequence). CDR3 size: 15 residues. Deletions cut 5 bases from V and 5 bases from J, with 16 bases between. The CDR3 bases are TGTGCCAGCAGCCAGTCTGAGGCTGGAAACAATGAGCAGTTCTTC. Translated: CASSQSEAGNNEQFF.

The V and J genes are TRBV7-2 and TRBJ2-7; no clear D. Per germline, CDR1 SGHTA and CDR2 FQGNSA. Trimming pared 5 bases from V and 1 base from J, leaving 12 bases between. The CDR3 contains 14 residues. The CDR3 sequence is CASSPRHLSYEQYF. The DNA of the CDR3 is TGTGCCAGCAGCCCAAGACACTTATCCTACGAGCAGTACTTC.

This clone was found a few times. V gene TRBV4-1 combines with J gene TRBJ1-4; possible D gene TRBD1, 5 bases. Trimming removed 5 bases at V and 8 bases at J, with 21 bases between. The germline V gene has CDR1 MGHRA and CDR2 YSYEKL. This CDR3 is built from 16 residues. CDR3 in DNA: TGCGCCAGCAGCGAGGGGACCTCACCTGGGAGGGAAAAACTGTTTTTT. This encodes CASSEGTSPGREKLFF.

The chain links TRBV4-2 to TRBJ2-5, with TRBD2 as a possible D gene (6 bases). Per the germline V gene, CDR1 is LGHNA and CDR2 is YNFKEQ. V lost 3 bases, J lost 4 bases, and 15 bases lay in between. The CDR3 runs to 15 residues. CDR3 region: CASSQGHGGSETQYF. CDR3 DNA: TGTGCCAGCAGCCAGGGTCACGGGGGATCAGAGACCCAGTACTTC.

This chain links TRBV5-4 with TRBJ2-2, with 10 bases aligning to TRBD2. The CDR3 is made up of 18 amino acids. V lost 1 base to trimming and J lost 5 bases; unmatched junction nucleotides: 11. Germline CDR1 reads SGHNT; CDR2 reads YYREEE (reference sequence). The CDR3 DNA reads as TGTGCCAGCAGCTTGAGCCTTACCAGCGGGGGGGCAACCGGGGAGCTGTTTTTT. This codes for CASSLSLTSGGATGELFF.

This clone has just one count. The CDR3 loop reads CASSQNRGGRAFF. For the CDR3, the DNA is TGTGCCAGCAGTCAAAACAGGGGGGGGAGAGCTTTCTTT. The V call is TRBV6-5, the J call TRBJ1-1; 8 bases map to TRBD1. Germline CDR1 reads MNHEY; CDR2 reads SVGAGI. V lost 5 bases and J lost 10; bases outside the gene matches: 9. The CDR3 has 13 residues.

The chain combines TRBV21-1 with TRBJ2-7; the DNA was not used to check the table's D call, TRBD2. TRBV21-1 is reported as a pseudogene. The CDR3 totals 14 residues. The CDR3 DNA follows: TGTGCCAGCAGCGAGGATTTTAGCGTCTACGAGCAGTACGTC. It encodes CASSEDFSVYEQYV.

The gene calls are TRBV7-9 and TRBJ2-7, with 9 bases lining up with TRBD1. The ends lost 4 bases at V and 5 bases at J; junction bases unmatched: 9. The length of the CDR3 is 15 residues. CDR1 and CDR2 (germline): SEHNR, FQNEAQ (reference sequence). Written as DNA, the CDR3 is TGTGCCAGCAGCTCTACCGGGACAGGGTCCCACGAGCAGTACGTC. Its translation is CASSSTGTGSHEQYV.

The DNA for the CDR3 is TGTGCCAGCAGCTTACAGGGAGGAGGCTACACCTTC. Its protein product is CASSLQGGGYTF. The V call is TRBV5-4, the J call TRBJ1-2; the D gene is possibly TRBD1 (6 bases). Looked up from germline, CDR1 is SGHNT and CDR2 is YYREEE (reference sequence). The V end lost 2 bases, the J end lost 8 bases, and 10 bases lay between the germline ends. The CDR3 length is 12 residues. The whole variable domain, remainder taken from reference TRBV5-4 and TRBJ1-2, is ETGVTQSPTHLIKTRGQQVTLRCSSQSGHNTVSWYQQALGQGPQFIFQYYREEENGRGNFPPRFSGLQFPNYSSELNVNALELDDSALYLCASSLQGGGYTFGSGTRLTVV.

CDR3 residues: CASSPGENTIYF. For the CDR3, the DNA is TGTGCCAGCTCACCAGGGGAGAACACCATATATTTT. The J gene is TRBJ1-3, the V gene TRBV18, with no clear D. The V end was cut by 2 bases, the J end by 7 bases, with 6 bases between. The germline CDR1 and CDR2 sequences are KGHSH and LQKENI. The CDR3 is 12 amino acids.

This chain joins TRBV5-4 and TRBJ2-1; D perhaps matches TRBD1 (5 bases). This CDR3 has 16 amino acids. Germline assignment: CDR1 SGHNT and CDR2 YYREEE (reference sequence). V dropped 4 bases and J dropped 10 bases, with 24 bases sitting between them. The CDR3 DNA follows: TGTGCCAGCAGCCAGGGCCCTGAAGTCTCATATTTAGAGCAGTTCTTC. It translates to CASSQGPEVSYLEQFF.

The genes are TRBV10-3 and TRBJ1-4, with D unclear. Germline CDR1 is ENHRY and CDR2 is SYGVKD. V was pared by 4 bases and J by 7 bases, with 4 bases between. The CDR3 has 11 amino acids. The CDR3 reads CAISVSEKLFF. CDR3 bases: TGTGCCATCAGTGTGAGTGAAAAACTGTTTTTT.

Written as DNA, the CDR3 is TGTGCCAGCGCCGGAGGGGCCCTTAATGAAAAACTGTTTTTT. Protein sequence: CASAGGALNEKLFF. The chain employs TRBV28 and TRBJ1-4; a weak D match, TRBD1 (5 bases). V was cut by 8 bases and J by 4 bases, with 14 bases left in between. This CDR3 is built from 14 residues. CDR1 MDHEN and CDR2 SYDVKM come from the germline V gene.

The chain has TRBV7-3 and TRBJ1-5; 9 bases are shared with TRBD1. This CDR3 has 13 amino acids. The V and J ends lost 5 bases and 7 bases, in that order; junction bases with no gene match: 3. Germline V gene lookup returns CDR1 SGHTA and CDR2 FQGTGA. CDR3 DNA: TGTGCCAGCAGCCGGGACAGGGAACAGCCCCAGCATTTT. Its translation is CASSRDREQPQHF. Combining the CDR3 with reference TRBV7-3 and TRBJ1-5 gives the whole variable domain GAGVSQTPSNKVTEKGKYVELRCDPISGHTALYWYRQSLGQGPEFLIYFQGTGAADDSGLPNDRFFAVRPEGSVSTLKIQRTERGDSAVYLCASSRDREQPQHFGDGTRLSIL.

The J gene is TRBJ1-4, the V gene TRBV12-3 or TRBV12-4; the D gene is possibly TRBD1 (5 bases). Trimming cost V 4 bases and J 7 bases, with 7 bases left between them. CDR3 size: 12 residues. Here the CDR3 DNA reads TGTGCCAGCAGTTCTGGGGGTGAAAAACTGTTTTTT. It is translated as CASSSGGEKLFF.

The V and J genes are TRBV9 and TRBJ2-1; 8 nucleotides agree with TRBD2. V shed 2 bases and J 8 bases; nucleotides not matched to a gene: 9. Germline CDR1 and CDR2: SGDLS and YYNGEE. There are 15 residues in the CDR3. The CDR3 loop reads CASSVWSGSGDEQFF. CDR3 DNA: TGTGCCAGCAGCGTGTGGAGCGGGAGTGGCGATGAGCAGTTCTTC.

The chain joins TRBV24-1 to TRBJ2-7; TRBD1 matches at 8 bases. Losses at the gene ends were 4 bases for V and 6 bases for J; bases not matched to a gene: 10. This CDR3 has 15 amino acids. The germline V gene encodes CDR1 KGHDR and CDR2 SFDVKD. This chain's CDR3 is CATSDRTGHSSEQYV. The CDR3 bases are TGTGCCACCAGTGACCGGACAGGGCACTCTTCCGAGCAGTACGTC.

As for this clone: At one end the junction does not follow the germline gene, possibly because of a read error. The genes are TRBV5-1 and TRBJ1-2, with 7 positions matching TRBD1. The CDR3 sequence is 15 residues long. CDR1 and CDR2 from the germline V gene are SGHRS and YFSETQ. The CDR3 here is CASSLNRGQNYGYTF. CDR3 DNA: TGTGCCAGCAGTTTAAACAGGGGACAGAACTATGGCTACACCTTC.

The chain couples TRBV2 to TRBJ1-5; D is unresolved. Trimming removed 7 bases from V and 6 bases from J, with 10 bases in between. Germline lookup yields CDR1 SNHLY and CDR2 FYNNEI. This CDR3 is 12 amino acids long. As DNA, the CDR3 is TGTGCCAGCAAGGAAATGAGTCAGCCCCAGCATTTT. Translating gives CASKEMSQPQHF.

V usage is TRBV6-4 and J usage is TRBJ2-7; the D gene is possibly TRBD2 (6 bases). V was pared by 6 bases and J by 2 bases, with 14 bases between. The CDR3 loop spans 14 amino acids. Germline CDR1 is MRHNA and CDR2 is SNTAGT. For the CDR3, the DNA is TGTGCCAGCAGCCAGGGCGGGGCAACCTACGAGCAGTACTTC. It is translated as CASSQGGATYEQYF.

The chain uses TRBV7-2 and TRBJ2-7; the match to TRBD1 covers 10 bases. Trimming cost V 5 bases and J 2 bases; bases outside gene matches: 3. Germline-derived CDR1 and CDR2 are SGHTA and FQGNSA. The CDR3 sequence is 14 residues long. CDR3 bases: TGTGCCAGCAGCCGTGGACAGGGGGCCTACGAGCAGTACGTC. This gives the protein CASSRGQGAYEQYV.

The rearrangement uses TRBV10-3 and TRBJ2-4; D assignment may be TRBD1 or TRBD2 (5 bases each). V was trimmed by 5 bases and J by 3 bases, leaving 8 bases between them. The CDR3 length is 13 residues. Germline loops: CDR1 ENHRY, CDR2 SYGVKD. CDR3 sequence (DNA): TGTGCCATCAGTAGGGACCTCAAAAACATTCAGTACTTC. Protein sequence: CAISRDLKNIQYF.

The rearrangement joins TRBV4-3 to TRBJ1-2; D might be TRBD1 (5 bases). CDR3 size: 16 residues. The V end lost 4 bases, the J end lost 0 bases, and 15 bases lay between the germline ends. CDR1 and CDR2 from the germline V gene are LGHNA and YSLEER. CDR3 sequence (DNA): TGCGCCAGCAGCCTTACCCGGGACTCTTCTAACTATGGCTACACCTTC. Its protein is CASSLTRDSSNYGYTF.